The T cell receptor (beta chain) under discussion was sequenced for a study of Graves' ophthalmopathy and Graves' hyperthyroidism. On this clonotype itself: A much larger clone is a single base away; this may be a read error.

RNA transcripts were the source from which TCR beta CDR3 regions were amplified. An initial RT-PCR round employing HTBI primers preceded a second-round multiplex PCR. TCRdb re-called the multiplex PCR reads through MiXCR, storing one row per CDR3 protein. The sample records some 370,000 distinct CDR3 sequences, about a sixth being singletons. The germline V gene has CDR1 SNHLY and CDR2 FYNNEI. The CDR3 is 15 amino acids. The clonotype originates from an adult woman with stable Graves' hyperthyroidism. Sequenced input: peripheral blood. The rearrangement joins TRBV2 to TRBJ2-2, with TRBD2 as a possible D gene (5 bases). DNA for the CDR3: TGTGCCAGCAGTGAGTTTCCGCCCCTGTCCGGGGAGCTGTGTTTT. Translation: CASSEFPPLSGELCF.